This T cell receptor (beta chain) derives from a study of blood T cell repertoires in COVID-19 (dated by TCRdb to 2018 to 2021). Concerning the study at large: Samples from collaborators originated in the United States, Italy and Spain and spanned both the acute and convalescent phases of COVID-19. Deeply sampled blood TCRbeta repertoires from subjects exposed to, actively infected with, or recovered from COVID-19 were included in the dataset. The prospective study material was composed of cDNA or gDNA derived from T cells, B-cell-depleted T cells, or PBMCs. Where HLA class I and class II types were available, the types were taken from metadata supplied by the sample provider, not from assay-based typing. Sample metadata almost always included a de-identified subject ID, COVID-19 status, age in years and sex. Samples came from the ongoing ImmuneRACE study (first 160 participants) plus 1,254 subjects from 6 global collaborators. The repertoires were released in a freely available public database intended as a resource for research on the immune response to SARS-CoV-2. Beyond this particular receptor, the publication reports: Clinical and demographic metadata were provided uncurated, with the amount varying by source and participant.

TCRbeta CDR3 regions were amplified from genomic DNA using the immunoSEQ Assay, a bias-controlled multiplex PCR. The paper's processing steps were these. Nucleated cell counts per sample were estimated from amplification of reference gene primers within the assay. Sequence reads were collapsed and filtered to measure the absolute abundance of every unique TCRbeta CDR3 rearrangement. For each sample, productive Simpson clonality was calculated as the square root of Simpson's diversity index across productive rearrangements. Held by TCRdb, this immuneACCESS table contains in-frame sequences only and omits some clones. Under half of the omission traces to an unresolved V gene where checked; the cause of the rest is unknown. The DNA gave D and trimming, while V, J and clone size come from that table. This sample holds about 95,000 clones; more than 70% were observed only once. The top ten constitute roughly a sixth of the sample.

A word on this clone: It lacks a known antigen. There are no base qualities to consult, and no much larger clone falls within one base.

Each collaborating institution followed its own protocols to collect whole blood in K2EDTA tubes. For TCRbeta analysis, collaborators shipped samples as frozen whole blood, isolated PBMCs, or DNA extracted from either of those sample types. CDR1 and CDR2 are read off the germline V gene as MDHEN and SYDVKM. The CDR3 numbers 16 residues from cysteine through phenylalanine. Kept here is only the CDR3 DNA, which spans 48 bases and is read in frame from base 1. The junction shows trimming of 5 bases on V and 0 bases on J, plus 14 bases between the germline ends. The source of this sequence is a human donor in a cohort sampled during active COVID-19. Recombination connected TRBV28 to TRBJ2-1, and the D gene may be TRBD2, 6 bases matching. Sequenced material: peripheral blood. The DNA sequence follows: TGTGCCAGCAGTACCCCCCAGGGAGGCTCCTACAATGAGCAGTTCTTC. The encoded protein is CASSTPQGGSYNEQFF.